The 11 T cell receptor beta chains below come from one sample, sequenced in a study of blood T cell repertoires in COVID-19. Libraries were prepared by immunoSEQ multiplex PCR; TCRdb keeps only in-frame clonotypes and omits some of them. The table has 200,000 to 250,000 clones, more than 85% seen once. Specimen: peripheral blood. These receptors all stem from a woman aged 45-59 years with COVID-19, enrolled during active disease.

This clone was seen just once. The chain is built from TRBV6-2 or TRBV6-3 and TRBJ2-7, with 7 bases that match TRBD1. CDR1 and CDR2 (germline): MNHEY, SVGEGT. V lost 6 bases and J lost 6; bases outside the gene matches: 8. This CDR3 is 13 amino acids long. The CDR3 loop reads CASSRTGPIEQYF. CDR3 in DNA: TGTGCCAGCAGCCGGACAGGCCCCATCGAGCAGTACTTC.

This clone has just a few counts. In DNA, the CDR3 is TGTGCCAGAAGCTTGGAGGACAGAAACACCGGGGAGCTGTTTTTT. Protein product: CARSLEDRNTGELFF. This chain uses TRBV5-3 with TRBJ2-2; D may be TRBD1 (6 bases). TRBV5-3 is an ORF, with its function uncertain. Deletions cut 0 bases from V and 2 bases from J, with 8 bases between. This CDR3 is 15 amino acids long.

V and J are TRBV7-9 and TRBJ2-3; the match to TRBD1 covers 7 bases. This CDR3 is 19 amino acids long. Per the germline V gene, CDR1 is SEHNR and CDR2 is FQNEAQ (reference sequence). V dropped 0 bases and J dropped 1; count of bases not matched to a gene: 13. DNA of the CDR3: TGTGCCAGCAGCTTAGCCTCTCCGGGACAGCGACTGGGCACAGATACGCAGTATTTT. It is translated as CASSLASPGQRLGTDTQYF.

The V and J genes are TRBV4-3 and TRBJ1-4; D ambiguous. The CDR3 sequence is 15 residues long. V lost 0 bases to trimming and J lost 8 bases, with 13 bases between them. Germline V lookup: CDR1 LGHNA, CDR2 YSLEER. In DNA form, the CDR3 reads TGCGCCAGCAGCCAAGAAGGAGGGTATCAAGAAAAACTGTTTTTT. Protein product: CASSQEGGYQEKLFF.

The chain combines TRBV28 with TRBJ2-3; the match to TRBD1 covers 9 bases. Losses at the gene ends were 3 bases for V and 2 bases for J; bases not matched to a gene: 9. CDR1 is MDHEN and CDR2 is SYDVKM in the germline V gene. This CDR3 has 17 amino acids. CDR3 DNA sequence: TGTGCCAGCAGTTTTCCCGGGACAGGGACAACCACAGATACGCAGTATTTT. Translating it yields CASSFPGTGTTTDTQYF.

Only one count was recorded for this clone. The rearrangement joins TRBV7-2 to TRBJ1-2; no clear D gene. The CDR3 runs 13 residues. V was clipped by 5 bases and J by 5 bases, with 12 bases between them. The V gene's germline CDR1 is SGHTA and CDR2 FQGNSA. CDR3 bases: TGTGCCAGCAGCCTTGACCCGGGGTATGGCTACACCTTC. Translated: CASSLDPGYGYTF. The whole variable domain, filled in from reference TRBV7-2 and TRBJ1-2, reads GAGVSQSPSNKVTEKGKDVELRCDPISGHTALYWYRQSLGQGLEFLIYFQGNSAPDKSGLPSDRFSAERTGGSVSTLTIQRTQQEDSAVYLCASSLDPGYGYTFGSGTRLTVV.

V and J are TRBV27 and TRBJ2-7; 12 nucleotides agree with TRBD2. This CDR3 is built from 16 residues. Germline V gene data show CDR1 as MNHEY and CDR2 as SMNVEV (reference sequence). The junction had 11 bases not matched to a gene; V was cut back by 8 bases and J by 3 bases. The CDR3 protein is CASFCAGLAGSYEQYV. The CDR3 DNA sequence: TGTGCCAGCTTCTGCGCTGGACTAGCGGGGAGCTACGAGCAGTACGTC.

The V call is TRBV5-1, the J call TRBJ1-4, with 9 bases aligning to TRBD1. This CDR3 has 14 amino acids. With 4 bases clipped from V and 7 bases from J, the junction kept 5 bases outside the gene matches. Germline loops: CDR1 SGHRS, CDR2 YFSETQ. DNA for the CDR3: TGCGCCAGCAGCCACGGGACAGGGCGTGAAAAACTGTTTTTT. Amino acid sequence: CASSHGTGREKLFF.

J is TRBJ1-2 and V is TRBV28; D is unresolved. Germline assignment: CDR1 MDHEN and CDR2 SYDVKM. With 3 bases removed from V and 4 bases from J, the gap between germline ends came to 12 bases. This CDR3 has 14 residues. CDR3 sequence: CASSFGSPSYGYTF. CDR3 DNA sequence: TGTGCCAGCAGTTTCGGGAGCCCTTCCTATGGCTACACCTTC.

Only one count was recorded for this clone. The chain uses TRBV19 and TRBJ1-2; TRBD1 aligns across 7 bases. CDR1 LNHDA and CDR2 SQIVND come from the germline V gene (reference sequence). Trimming at V came to 11 bases and at J to 3 bases, leaving 6 bases not matched to a gene. The CDR3 extends over 12 amino acids. The CDR3 sequence is CAAKGTDYGYTF. For the CDR3, the DNA is TGTGCCGCAAAAGGGACAGACTATGGCTACACCTTC.

V gene TRBV27 combines with J gene TRBJ1-5, with a weak D call TRBD1 (5 bases). CDR1 is MNHEY and CDR2 is SMNVEV in the germline V gene (reference sequence). This CDR3 has 13 amino acids. Between the trimmed V and J ends, which lost 3 bases and 4 bases, there was a span of 7 bases. CDR3 sequence reads: CASSFGGNQPQHF. The CDR3 nucleotides read TGTGCCAGCAGTTTCGGGGGAAATCAGCCCCAGCATTTT.